One and the same sample provided the 2 T cell receptor beta chains below, sequenced in a study of shared clonotypes between healthy human individuals. The protocol was immunoSEQ multiplex PCR, while the TCRdb copy is restricted to in-frame clones and leaves out a portion. This sample has under 2.5 million clones, with about nine tenths found just once. Sample: naive CD4+ T cells from PBMCs. This sample's subset: CD45RA+ positively selected. These TCRs come from a man in his late teens or twenties in good health. Some clones in this sample may be carry-over from other donors' samples.

This chain links TRBV2 with TRBJ2-5, with a weak D call TRBD1 (5 bases). In germline, CDR1 is SNHLY, CDR2 FYNNEI. The CDR3 contains 16 residues. The V end was cut by 0 bases, the J end by 6 bases, with 17 bases between. This chain's CDR3 is CASSEAGPGSGKTQYF. The DNA for the CDR3 is TGTGCCAGCAGTGAAGCGGGGCCAGGCTCAGGAAAGACCCAGTACTTC.

V is TRBV18 and J is TRBJ2-2, with no clear D. Per germline, CDR1 KGHSH and CDR2 LQKENI. The CDR3 is made up of 14 amino acids. The germline V and J ends were trimmed by 5 bases and 5 bases, with 12 bases remaining between them. The CDR3 sequence: CASSGRITTGELFF. DNA of the CDR3: TGTGCCAGCTCAGGGCGGATAACGACCGGGGAGCTGTTTTTT.